Below, one T cell receptor (beta chain) is given with its context. Its specificity is unknown. The PCR made use of 60 Vbeta and 13 Jbeta primers. Sequenced by immunoSEQ multiplex PCR; TCRdb stores in-frame clones only, minus some. The repertoire holds about 160,000 clones, approximately 84% seen once, with about 3.1% in the top ten. The germline V gene has CDR1 SGHAT and CDR2 FQNNGV. The CDR3 contains 15 residues. V shed 5 bases, J shed 5 bases, and the junction held 11 bases outside the gene matches. The source of the sample is a study of cytomegalovirus exposure and HLA in healthy donors. Study-wide points: Sequencing had likely introduced a cluster of highly shared sequence variants as an artifact. Researchers left out some V segments, among them TRBV6-2 and TRBV6-3, as indistinguishable.

The clonotype comes from a woman in her forties or fifties in good health and CMV-seropositive. The chain has TRBV11-2 and TRBJ2-5, with 7 bases matching TRBD2. Sequenced: PBMCs. The CDR3 DNA is TGTGCCAGCAGCGCGGGGGAAACTAGGCGGGAGACCCAGTACTTC. Protein product: CASSAGETRRETQYF.